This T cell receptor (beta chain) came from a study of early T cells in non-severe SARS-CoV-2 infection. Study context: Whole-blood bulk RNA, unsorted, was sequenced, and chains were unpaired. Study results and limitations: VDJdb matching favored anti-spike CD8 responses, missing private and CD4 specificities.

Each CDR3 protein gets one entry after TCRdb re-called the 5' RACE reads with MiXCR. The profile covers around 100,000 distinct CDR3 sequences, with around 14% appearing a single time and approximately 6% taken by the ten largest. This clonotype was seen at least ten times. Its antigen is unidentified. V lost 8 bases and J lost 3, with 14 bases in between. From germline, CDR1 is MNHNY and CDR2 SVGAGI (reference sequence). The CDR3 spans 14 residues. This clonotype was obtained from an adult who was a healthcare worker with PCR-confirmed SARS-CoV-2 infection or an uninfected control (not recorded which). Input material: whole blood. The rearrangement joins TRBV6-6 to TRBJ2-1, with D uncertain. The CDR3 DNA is TGTGCCAGCGGTATAGGGCAAGACTACAATGAGCAGTTCTTC. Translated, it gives CASGIGQDYNEQFF.